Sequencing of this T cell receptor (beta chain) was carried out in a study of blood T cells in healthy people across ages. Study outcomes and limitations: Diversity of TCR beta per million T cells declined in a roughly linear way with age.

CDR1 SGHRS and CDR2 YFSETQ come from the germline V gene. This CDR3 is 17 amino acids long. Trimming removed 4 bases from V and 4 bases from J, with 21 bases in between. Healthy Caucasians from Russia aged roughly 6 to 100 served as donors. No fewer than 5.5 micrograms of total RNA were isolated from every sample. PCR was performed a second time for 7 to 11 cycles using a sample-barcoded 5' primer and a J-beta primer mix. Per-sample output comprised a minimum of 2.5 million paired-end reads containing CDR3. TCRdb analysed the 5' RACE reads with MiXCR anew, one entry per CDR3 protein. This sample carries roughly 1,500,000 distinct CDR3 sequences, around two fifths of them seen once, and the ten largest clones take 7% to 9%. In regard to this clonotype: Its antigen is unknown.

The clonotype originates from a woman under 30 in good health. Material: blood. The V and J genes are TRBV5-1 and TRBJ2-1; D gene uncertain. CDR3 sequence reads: CASSTTKASLPYNEQFF. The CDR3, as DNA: TGCGCCAGCAGCACCACTAAGGCCAGTCTTCCTTACAATGAGCAGTTCTTC.